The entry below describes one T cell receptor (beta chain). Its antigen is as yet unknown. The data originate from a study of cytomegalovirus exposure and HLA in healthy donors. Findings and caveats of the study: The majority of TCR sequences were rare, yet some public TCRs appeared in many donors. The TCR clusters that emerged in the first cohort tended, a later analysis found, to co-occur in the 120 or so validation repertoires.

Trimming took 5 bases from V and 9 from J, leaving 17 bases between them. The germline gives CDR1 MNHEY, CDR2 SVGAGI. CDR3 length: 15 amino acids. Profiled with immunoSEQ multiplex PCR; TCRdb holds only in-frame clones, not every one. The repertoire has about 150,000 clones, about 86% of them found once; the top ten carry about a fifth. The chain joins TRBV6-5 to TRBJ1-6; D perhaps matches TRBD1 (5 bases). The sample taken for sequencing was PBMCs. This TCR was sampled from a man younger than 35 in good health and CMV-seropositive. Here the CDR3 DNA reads TGTGCCAGCAGTCAGAGACAGCTCCAGGCTTCACCCCTCCACTTT. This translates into CASSQRQLQASPLHF.